The 17 T cell receptor beta chains given below trace back to one sample, sequenced in a study of blood T cell repertoires in COVID-19 (dated by TCRdb to the early 2020s). Library method: the immunoSEQ multiplex PCR assay. In its TCRdb copy, this immuneACCESS table keeps in-frame sequences only and misses some clones. Where compared with another copy, unresolved V genes explain less than half of these, and the others have no known cause. In all, the sample holds a few hundred thousand clones, and around 87% of those were seen once. Approximately 9.3% of the sample lies in the top ten. Sequenced sample: PBMCs or T cells enriched from blood (not recorded which). These receptors were taken from a woman aged 45-65 years who had recovered from COVID-19.

CDR3 nucleotide sequence: TGTGCCAGCAGTGAATCGATGGCAGGACTGTCACCCCTCCACTTT. Its protein product is CASSESMAGLSPLHF. The genes are TRBV25-1 and TRBJ1-6; D is unclear. Looked up from germline, CDR1 is MGHDK and CDR2 is SYGVNS. V dropped 1 base and J dropped 10 bases, with 14 bases sitting between them. The CDR3 loop spans 15 amino acids.

V and J are TRBV29-1 and TRBJ2-3; D possibly corresponds to TRBD1 (5 bases). The CDR3 sequence is 14 residues long. Looked up from germline, CDR1 is SQVTM and CDR2 is ANQGSEA. V was trimmed by 6 bases and J by 4 bases, leaving 17 bases between them. The CDR3 loop is CSVESRQFPDTQYF. CDR3 nucleotides: TGCAGCGTGGAGAGCCGACAGTTCCCAGATACGCAGTATTTT.

Comment on this clone: The junction departs from the called germline gene at one end, perhaps through a read error. This chain uses TRBV7-7 with TRBJ2-5, with D maybe TRBD2 (6 bases). Germline assignment: CDR1 SSHAT and CDR2 FNYEAQ (reference sequence). The CDR3 sequence is 15 residues long. The CDR3 is CASSLAVAGYETQYF. The CDR3, as DNA: TGTGCTAGCAGCTTAGCGGTCGCGGGGTACGAGACCCAGTACTTC. Supplemented by reference TRBV7-7 and TRBJ2-5, the full variable domain reads GAGVSQSPRYKVTKRGQDVTLRCDPISSHATLYWYQQALGQGPEFLTYFNYEAQPDKSGLPSDRFSAERPEGSISTLTIQRTEQRDSAMYRCASSLAVAGYETQYFGPGTRLLVL.

A single count supports this clone. This chain links TRBV5-1 with TRBJ1-1, with D possibly TRBD1 on 6 matching bases. The germline gives CDR1 SGHRS, CDR2 YFSETQ. There are 15 residues in the CDR3. The V end lost 0 bases, the J end lost 1 base, and 10 bases lay between the germline ends. CDR3 loop: CASSLDWTENTEAFF. The CDR3 DNA sequence: TGCGCCAGCAGCTTGGATTGGACAGAGAACACTGAAGCTTTCTTT. Complete variable domain (other parts from reference TRBV5-1 and TRBJ1-1): KAGVTQTPRYLIKTRGQQVTLSCSPISGHRSVSWYQQTPGQGLQFLFEYFSETQRNKGNFPGRFSGRQFSNSRSEMNVSTLELGDSALYLCASSLDWTENTEAFFGQGTRLTVV.

The chain uses TRBV7-9 and TRBJ2-5; 12 bases line up with TRBD2. The CDR3 consists of 19 residues. Per the germline V gene, CDR1 is SEHNR and CDR2 is FQNEAQ (reference sequence). Losses at the gene ends were 1 base for V and 5 bases for J; bases not matched to a gene: 14. The CDR3 bases are TGTGCCAGCAGCTTAGGAGGATATTCGACTAGCGGGGGTAGGGAGACCCAGTACTTC. As protein: CASSLGGYSTSGGRETQYF. The full variable domain, its missing parts supplied by reference TRBV7-9 and TRBJ2-5, is DTGVSQNPRHKITKRGQNVTFRCDPISEHNRLYWYRQTLGQGPEFLTYFQNEAQLEKSRLLSDRFSAERPKGSFSTLEIQRTEQGDSAMYLCASSLGGYSTSGGRETQYFGPGTRLLVL.

The genes are TRBV6-2 or TRBV6-3 and TRBJ2-7, with 12 bases that match TRBD2. The germline V gene encodes CDR1 MNHEY and CDR2 SVGEGT. The CDR3 runs 16 residues. Unmatched junction bases numbered 8, after V lost 5 bases and J lost 3 bases. CDR3 amino acids: CASSGLAGKQSYEQYF. The DNA for the CDR3 is TGTGCCAGCAGTGGACTAGCGGGGAAACAAAGCTACGAGCAGTACTTC.

The chain is built from TRBV6-5 and TRBJ2-5, with D perhaps TRBD1 (6 bases). The V and J ends lost 2 bases and 6 bases respectively, with 13 bases between them. The CDR3 runs to 14 residues. Germline V CDR1 and CDR2: MNHEY, SVGAGI. For the CDR3, the DNA is TGTGCCAGCAGTTACGAGGGGGTGTTGAAGACCCAGTACTTC. The encoded protein is CASSYEGVLKTQYF.

The chain is built from TRBV5-1 and TRBJ1-2; 7 bases map to TRBD1. V lost 0 bases, J lost 5 bases, and 10 bases stayed unmatched. Per germline, CDR1 SGHRS and CDR2 YFSETQ. The CDR3 consists of 16 residues. This CDR3 reads CASSLGTGENLYGYTF. DNA for the CDR3: TGCGCCAGCAGCTTGGGTACAGGGGAGAATTTGTATGGCTACACCTTC.

The rearrangement links TRBV28 to TRBJ2-7; 7 bases agree with TRBD1. This CDR3 comprises 15 residues. Germline V gene sequence: CDR1 MDHEN, CDR2 SYDVKM. V lost 3 bases to trimming and J lost 2 bases; unmatched junction nucleotides: 7. Here the CDR3 reads CASSFSGTDPYEQYF. CDR3 in DNA: TGTGCCAGCAGTTTTTCGGGGACAGACCCCTACGAGCAGTACTTC.

This chain uses TRBV7-9 with TRBJ1-1; TRBD1 aligns across 7 bases. V dropped 1 base and J dropped 7; count of bases not matched to a gene: 0. The CDR3 is made up of 12 amino acids. Germline V gene sequence: CDR1 SEHNR, CDR2 FQNEAQ (reference sequence). The CDR3 DNA sequence: TGTGCCAGCAGCTTAGGGACAGGTGAAGCTTTCTTT. Its translation: CASSLGTGEAFF. The variable domain in full, completed from reference TRBV7-9 and TRBJ1-1, reads DTGVSQNPRHKITKRGQNVTFRCDPISEHNRLYWYRQTLGQGPEFLTYFQNEAQLEKSRLLSDRFSAERPKGSFSTLEIQRTEQGDSAMYLCASSLGTGEAFFGQGTRLTVV.

The chain uses TRBV19 and TRBJ1-2; D gene unclear. V shed 6 bases and J shed 6 bases, with 8 bases lying between them. Germline assignment: CDR1 LNHDA and CDR2 SQIVND (reference sequence). CDR3 length: 11 residues. The CDR3 nucleotides are TGTGCCAGTAGCAGGTACGATGGCTACACCTTC. Its translation: CASSRYDGYTF.

This chain joins TRBV6-5 and TRBJ1-2; D is possibly TRBD1 (6 bases). V was trimmed by 4 bases and J by 8 bases, leaving 14 bases between them. This CDR3 is built from 13 residues. From germline, CDR1 is MNHEY and CDR2 SVGAGI. The DNA for the CDR3 is TGTGCCAGCAGTTTCAGGGGTTCGGGGGGCTACACCTTC. This translates into CASSFRGSGGYTF.

The gene calls are TRBV7-9 and TRBJ2-2; D is perhaps TRBD1 (6 bases). The ends were cut back, 5 bases at V and 0 bases at J, with 10 bases in the middle. The CDR3 totals 15 residues. The V gene's germline CDR1 is SEHNR and CDR2 FQNEAQ (reference sequence). The CDR3, as DNA: TGTGCCAGCAGCGCGTCAGGGGCGAACACCGGGGAGCTGTTTTTT. This sequence encodes CASSASGANTGELFF.

This chain links TRBV5-1 with TRBJ1-2; D is perhaps TRBD1 (5 bases). The CDR3 has 17 residues. The ends were cut back, 0 bases at V and 3 bases at J, with 18 bases in the middle. Germline lookup yields CDR1 SGHRS and CDR2 YFSETQ. The CDR3 loop reads CASSLVPNGGEHYGYTF. CDR3 DNA: TGCGCCAGCAGCTTGGTGCCGAACGGAGGGGAGCACTATGGCTACACCTTC.

The V gene is TRBV9, the J gene TRBJ2-1; D not certain. With 5 bases removed from V and 7 bases from J, the gap between germline ends came to 16 bases. The germline V gene encodes CDR1 SGDLS and CDR2 YYNGEE. This CDR3 comprises 14 residues. CDR3 protein: CASSPGGLGNEQFF. The CDR3 DNA follows: TGTGCCAGCAGTCCCGGCGGTCTCGGGAATGAGCAGTTCTTC.

This chain links TRBV6-1 with TRBJ2-7; 7 bases are a match to TRBD1. Germline CDR1 reads MNHNS; CDR2 reads SASEGT. Losses at the gene ends were 2 bases for V and 1 base for J; bases not matched to a gene: 5. CDR3 size: 15 residues. The CDR3 nucleotides read TGTGCCAGCAGTGAATACAAGACAGGGTCCTACGAGCAGTACTTC. This gives the protein CASSEYKTGSYEQYF.

The J gene is TRBJ2-3, the V gene TRBV10-3, with D possibly matching TRBD2 (7 bases). Germline V lookup: CDR1 ENHRY, CDR2 SYGVKD. The CDR3 has 16 residues. Trimming removed 7 bases at V and 3 bases at J, with 20 bases between. The CDR3 DNA is TGTGCCATCAAGCCCGGGGGGCCCATGTGGACAGATACGCAGTATTTT. Amino acids: CAIKPGGPMWTDTQYF.